This TCR beta chain stems from a study of chemoradiotherapy in HPV16-positive cancers. To note about this clone: The antigen is unknown.

TCRdb keeps only in-frame clones here, not all; method: immunoSEQ multiplex PCR. The sample has 8,000 to 10,000 clones, 70% to 80% seen once. The germline V gene has CDR1 SGHVS and CDR2 FQNEAQ. This CDR3 is built from 15 residues. V was trimmed by 5 bases and J by 0 bases, leaving 14 bases between them. Points from the study as a whole: Candidate HPV-specific clones and E7-related TCR motifs grew in tumor during treatment. Better recurrence-free survival went with HPV-responsive T-cell expansion in HPV16-positive patients. Functional assays defining HPV-specific T cells used only a couple of HPV16-positive patients.

The sample here was taken from a patient who underwent chemoradiotherapy. The source is a human donor with HPV-associated anogenital cancer. The V call is TRBV7-8, the J call TRBJ2-7; weak D call: TRBD2 (6 bases). CDR3 amino acids: CASSPQLATSYEQYF. CDR3 DNA sequence: TGTGCCAGCAGCCCGCAGCTAGCGACCTCCTACGAGCAGTACTTC.